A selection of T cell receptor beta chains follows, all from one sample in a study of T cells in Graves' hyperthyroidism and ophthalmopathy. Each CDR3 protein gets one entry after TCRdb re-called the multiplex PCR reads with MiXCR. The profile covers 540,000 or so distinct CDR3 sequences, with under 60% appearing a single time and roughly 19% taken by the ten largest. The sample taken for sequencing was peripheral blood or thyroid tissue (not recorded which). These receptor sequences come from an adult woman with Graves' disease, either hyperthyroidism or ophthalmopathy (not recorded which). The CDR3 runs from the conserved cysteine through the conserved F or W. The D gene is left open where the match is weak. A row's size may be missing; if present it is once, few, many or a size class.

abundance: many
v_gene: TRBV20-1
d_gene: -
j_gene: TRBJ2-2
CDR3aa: CSAGEVRTGELFF
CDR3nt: TGCAGTGCTGGAGAGGTACGGACCGGGGAGCTGTTTTTT

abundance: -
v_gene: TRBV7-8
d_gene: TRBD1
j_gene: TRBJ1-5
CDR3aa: CASSQSGTGYSNQPQHF
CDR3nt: TGTGCCAGCAGCCAAAGTGGGACAGGCTATAGCAATCAGCCCCAGCATTTT

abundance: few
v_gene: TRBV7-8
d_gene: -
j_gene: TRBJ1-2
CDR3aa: CASSLRDITNYGYTF
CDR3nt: TGTGCCAGCAGCTTAAGGGACATTACTAACTATGGCTACACCTTC

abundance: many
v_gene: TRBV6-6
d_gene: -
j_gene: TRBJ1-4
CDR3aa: CASSYSGAQSNEKLFF
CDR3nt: TGTGCCAGCAGTTACTCAGGGGCGCAATCTAATGAAAAACTGTTTTTT

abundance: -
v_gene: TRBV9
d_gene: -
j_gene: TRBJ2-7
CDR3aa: CTSSQTPLGQYF
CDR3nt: TGTACCAGCAGCCAAACCCCCCTCGGGCAGTACTTC

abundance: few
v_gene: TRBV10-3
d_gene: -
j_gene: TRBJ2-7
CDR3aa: CAISDYLAGTDGYEQYF
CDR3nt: TGTGCCATCAGTGATTATCTCGCCGGGACGGACGGCTACGAGCAGTACTTC

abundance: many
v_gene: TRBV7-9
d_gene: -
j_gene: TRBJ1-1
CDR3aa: CASSLGFPGTYTEAFF
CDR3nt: TGTGCCAGCAGCTTAGGTTTTCCAGGGACTTACACTGAAGCTTTCTTT

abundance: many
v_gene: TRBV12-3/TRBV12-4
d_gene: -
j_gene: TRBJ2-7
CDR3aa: CASRLGQTYEQYF
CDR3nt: TGTGCCAGCAGACTCGGACAGACCTACGAGCAGTACTTC

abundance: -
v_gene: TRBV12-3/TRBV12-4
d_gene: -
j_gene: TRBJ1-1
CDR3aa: CASAGRDTEAFF
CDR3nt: TGTGCTAGTGCAGGAAGGGACACTGAAGCTTTCTTT

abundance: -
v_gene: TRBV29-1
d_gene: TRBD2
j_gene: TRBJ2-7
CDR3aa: CSVLTSGSWEGYEQYF
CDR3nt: TGCAGCGTCTTGACTAGCGGGAGTTGGGAGGGGTACGAGCAGTACTTC

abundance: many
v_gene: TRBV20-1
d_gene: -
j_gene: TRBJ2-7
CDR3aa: CSARAAAGSYEQYF
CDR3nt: TGCAGTGCTAGAGCGGCGGCAGGTTCCTACGAGCAGTACTTC

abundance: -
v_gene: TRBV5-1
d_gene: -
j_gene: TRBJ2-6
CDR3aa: CASSREGVNVLTF
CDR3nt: TGCGCCAGCAGCCGTGAGGGGGTCAACGTCCTGACTTTC

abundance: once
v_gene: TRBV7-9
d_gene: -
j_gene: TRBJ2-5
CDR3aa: CASRARNMETQYF
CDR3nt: TGTGCCAGCAGGGCAAGAAACATGGAGACCCAGTACTTC

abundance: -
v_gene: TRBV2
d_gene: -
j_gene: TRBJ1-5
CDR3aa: CASSTSGYSNQPQHF
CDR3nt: TGTGCCAGCAGCACTAGCGGATATAGCAATCAGCCCCAGCATTTT

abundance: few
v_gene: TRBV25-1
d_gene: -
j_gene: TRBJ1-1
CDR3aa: CASSESVRNTEAFF
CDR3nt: TGTGCCAGCAGTGAATCTGTACGGAACACTGAAGCTTTCTTT

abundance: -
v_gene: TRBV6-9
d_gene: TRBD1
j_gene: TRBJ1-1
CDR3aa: CASSGDRGLGTEAFF
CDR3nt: TGTGCCAGCAGTGGGGACAGGGGGCTCGGCACTGAAGCTTTCTTT

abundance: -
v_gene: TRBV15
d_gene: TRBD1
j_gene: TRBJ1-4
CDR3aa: CATSRGTGKGKTVF
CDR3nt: TGTGCCACCAGCAGAGGGACAGGGAAGGGAAAAACTGTTTTT

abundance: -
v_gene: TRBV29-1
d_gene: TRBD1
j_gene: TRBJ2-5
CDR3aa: CSVRHPDREETQYF
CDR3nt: TGCAGCGTCCGTCACCCTGACAGGGAAGAGACCCAGTACTTC

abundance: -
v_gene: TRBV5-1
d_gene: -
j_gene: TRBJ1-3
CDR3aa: CASSLVEISSGNTIYF
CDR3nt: TGTGCCAGCAGCTTAGTCGAGATTAGCTCTGGAAACACCATATATTTT

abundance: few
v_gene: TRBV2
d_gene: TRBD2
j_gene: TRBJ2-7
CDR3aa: CASSEQGVAGDRWDEQYF
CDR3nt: TGTGCCAGCAGTGAACAAGGGGTAGCGGGAGACCGATGGGACGAGCAGTACTTC

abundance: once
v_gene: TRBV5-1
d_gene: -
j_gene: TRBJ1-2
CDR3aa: CASSLGQPLVDGYTF
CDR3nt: TGCGCCAGCAGCTTAGGACAGCCTCTGGTCGATGGCTACACCTTC

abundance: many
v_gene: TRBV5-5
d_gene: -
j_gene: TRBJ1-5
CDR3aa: CASSLEVIDNQPQHF
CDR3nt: TGTGCCAGCAGCTTGGAGGTTATTGACAATCAGCCCCAGCATTTT

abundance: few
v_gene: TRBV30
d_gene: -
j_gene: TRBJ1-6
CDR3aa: CAWSGDTFYNSPLHF
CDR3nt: TGTGCCTGGAGTGGGGACACCTTCTATAATTCACCCCTCCACTTT

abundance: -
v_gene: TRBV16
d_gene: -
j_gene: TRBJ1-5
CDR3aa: CASSQSADQPQHF
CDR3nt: TGTGCCAGCAGCCAATCAGCGGATCAGCCCCAGCATTTT

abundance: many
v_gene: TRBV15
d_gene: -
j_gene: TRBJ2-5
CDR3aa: CATSGTPGETQYF
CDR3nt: TGTGCCACCTCCGGAACTCCCGGAGAGACCCAGTACTTC

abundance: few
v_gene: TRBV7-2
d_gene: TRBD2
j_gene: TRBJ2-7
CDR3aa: CASSARLAGPNEQYF
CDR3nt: TGTGCCAGCAGCGCTAGACTAGCGGGACCCAACGAGCAGTACTTC

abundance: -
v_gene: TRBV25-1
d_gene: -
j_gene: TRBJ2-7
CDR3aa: CASRFPYEQYF
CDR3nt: TGTGCCAGCCGCTTTCCCTACGAGCAGTACTTC

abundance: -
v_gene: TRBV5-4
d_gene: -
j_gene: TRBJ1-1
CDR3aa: CASSLGGPRRDTEAFF
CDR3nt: TGTGCCAGCAGCTTGGGGGGACCTAGGAGGGACACTGAAGCTTTCTTT

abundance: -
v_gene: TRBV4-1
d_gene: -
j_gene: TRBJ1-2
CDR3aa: CASSRLLHIQSRSYTF
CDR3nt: TGCGCCAGCAGCCGGCTCCTCCATATTCAATCTAGGAGCTACACCTTC